Following are 25 T cell receptor beta chains from one sample sequenced in a study of radiotherapy plus CTLA-4 blockade in lung cancer. Some clones are missing from TCRdb's copy, which holds only in-frame ones; the method was immunoSEQ multiplex PCR. The table lists approximately 45,000 clones, 50% to 70% of them singletons, with about 18% in the top ten. The material was peripheral blood, obtained from a patient treated with radiotherapy plus ipilimumab. The source is a human donor with non-small cell lung cancer who had a partial response to radiotherapy plus ipilimumab.

This clone was seen more than once but under ten times. The same CDR3 arises from other DNA sequences in this sample as well. The chain has TRBV5-1 and TRBJ1-2, with TRBD1 matching 12 bases. V was pared by 0 bases and J by 8 bases, with 2 bases of the junction left unmatched. CDR1 and CDR2 from the germline V gene are SGHRS and YFSETQ. The CDR3 is 14 amino acids. In DNA form, the CDR3 reads TGCGCCAGCAGCTTGGCCGGGACAGGGGGCGGCTACACCTTC. As protein: CASSLAGTGGGYTF.

The chain has TRBV5-4 and TRBJ2-7; 13 bases agree with TRBD2. Trimming removed 4 bases from V and 5 bases from J; junction bases left unmatched: 3. The CDR3 totals 14 residues. Germline V gives CDR1 SGHNT, CDR2 YYREEE (reference sequence). This CDR3 is CASSQLAGGDEQYF. CDR3 bases: TGTGCCAGCAGCCAACTAGCGGGAGGGGACGAGCAGTACTTC. The full variable domain, rest sourced from reference TRBV5-4 and TRBJ2-7, is ETGVTQSPTHLIKTRGQQVTLRCSSQSGHNTVSWYQQALGQGPQFIFQYYREEENGRGNFPPRFSGLQFPNYSSELNVNALELDDSALYLCASSQLAGGDEQYFGPGTRLTVT.

The CDR3 DNA follows: TGTGCCAGTAGCCCGCAGGGGGCTAAAGATACGCAGTATTTT. Its translation is CASSPQGAKDTQYF. The chain has TRBV19 and TRBJ2-3, with 8 bases aligning to TRBD1. This CDR3 has 14 amino acids. Per the germline V gene, CDR1 is LNHDA and CDR2 is SQIVND (reference sequence). Unmatched junction bases numbered 7, after V lost 6 bases and J lost 5 bases.

The chain joins TRBV4-3 to TRBJ2-3; unclear D gene. V was cut by 1 base and J by 1 base, with 15 bases left in between. CDR1 is LGHNA and CDR2 is YSLEER in the germline V gene. The CDR3 sequence is 17 residues long. The CDR3 loop reads CASSQAGVVRGTDTQYF. The CDR3 nucleotides are TGCGCCAGCAGCCAAGCTGGTGTCGTACGGGGCACAGATACGCAGTATTTT.

The CDR3 reads CASTVRGGADYGYTF. CDR3 coding DNA: TGTGCCAGTACCGTCAGAGGGGGCGCAGACTATGGCTACACCTTC. This chain links TRBV19 with TRBJ1-2; 7 bases are a match to TRBD1. V trimming: 7 bases; J trimming: 3 bases; junction bases outside the gene matches: 11. CDR3 length equals 15 residues. Germline CDR1 and CDR2: LNHDA and SQIVND (reference sequence).

The chain combines TRBV5-6 with TRBJ2-3; tentative D call: TRBD1 (6 bases). Germline CDR1 is SGHDT and CDR2 is YYEEEE. V shed 6 bases and J shed 4 bases, with 12 bases lying between them. The CDR3 length is 13 residues. CDR3 sequence reads: CASILRGPDTQYF. Written as DNA, the CDR3 is TGTGCCAGCATCCTCAGGGGTCCAGATACGCAGTATTTT.

This clone has more than one count but fewer than ten. V and J are TRBV7-8 and TRBJ2-5, with TRBD1 matching 7 bases. The CDR3 runs 16 residues. Losses at the gene ends were 4 bases for V and 7 bases for J; bases not matched to a gene: 15. Germline loops: CDR1 SGHVS, CDR2 FQNEAQ. In nucleotides, the CDR3 is TGTGCCAGCAGCTCCAGGGGGAGCTTCAGCTCGGTGACCCAGTACTTC. Its protein product is CASSSRGSFSSVTQYF.

V is TRBV11-1 and J is TRBJ2-3; TRBD1 agrees at 10 bases. CDR3 size: 16 residues. Germline-derived CDR1 and CDR2 are SGHAT and FQDESV (reference sequence). With V trimmed by 3 bases and J by 3 bases, 6 bases remained unmatched. Here the CDR3 DNA reads TGTGCCAGCAGCTTCCCCGGGACAGGGGTTACAGATACGCAGTATTTT. The encoded protein is CASSFPGTGVTDTQYF.

The V call is TRBV11-2, the J call TRBJ2-1; 14 nucleotides align to TRBD2. The CDR3 runs to 14 residues. Germline CDR1 and CDR2: SGHAT and FQNNGV. V lost 5 bases to trimming and J lost 6 bases; unmatched junction nucleotides: 0. The CDR3 is CASSGTSGSNEQFF. The CDR3 region has the DNA TGTGCCAGCAGCGGGACTAGCGGGAGCAATGAGCAGTTCTTC. Using reference TRBV11-2 and TRBJ2-1 for the parts outside the CDR3, the full variable domain is EAGVAQSPRYKIIEKRQSVAFWCNPISGHATLYWYQQILGQGPKLLIQFQNNGVVDDSQLPKDRFSAERLKGVDSTLKIQPAKLEDSAVYLCASSGTSGSNEQFFGPGTRLTVL.

This clone was seen only a few times. The chain is built from TRBV10-3 and TRBJ1-1; no clear D. In germline, CDR1 is ENHRY, CDR2 SYGVKD. V lost 4 bases and J 1 base, leaving 10 bases between the germline ends. The CDR3 length is 14 residues. CDR3 coding DNA: TGTGCCATCAGTGGCCGGGATCCGAACACTGAAGCTTTCTTT. Its protein is CAISGRDPNTEAFF.

The chain uses TRBV9 and TRBJ2-3; 8 nucleotides agree with TRBD2. Germline V gene sequence: CDR1 SGDLS, CDR2 YYNGEE. Unmatched junction bases numbered 11, after V lost 6 bases and J lost 2 bases. The CDR3 covers 16 residues. The CDR3 here is CASTPRGGGFTDTQYF. The CDR3 coding sequence is TGTGCCAGCACCCCCCGGGGCGGGGGGTTCACAGATACGCAGTATTTT.

This chain joins TRBV7-9 and TRBJ1-2; D perhaps matches TRBD1 (5 bases). This CDR3 has 14 residues. Deletions cut 4 bases from V and 4 bases from J, with 13 bases between. CDR1 and CDR2 from the germline V gene are SEHNR and FQNEAQ (reference sequence). The CDR3: CASSSVTALYGYTF. The CDR3 nucleotides are TGTGCCAGCAGCTCTGTGACAGCCCTCTATGGCTACACCTTC.

The chain couples TRBV7-2 to TRBJ1-2, with TRBD1 identical over 8 bases. This CDR3 comprises 15 residues. Germline assignment: CDR1 SGHTA and CDR2 FQGNSA. The V segment lost 5 bases and the J segment 4 bases; nucleotides outside the gene matches: 9. CDR3 protein: CASSRRDRPLYGYTF. The CDR3 coding sequence is TGTGCCAGCAGCCGTCGGGACAGGCCTCTCTATGGCTACACCTTC.

The chain uses TRBV18 and TRBJ2-1; weak D call: TRBD1 (5 bases). V was cut by 6 bases and J by 3 bases, with 18 bases left in between. The germline gives CDR1 KGHSH, CDR2 LQKENI. This CDR3 is 16 amino acids long. CDR3: CASSLGPYPIYNEQFF. CDR3 coding DNA: TGTGCCAGCTCTCTGGGGCCCTACCCTATCTACAATGAGCAGTTCTTC.

In its sample, this clone was seen a few times. The chain employs TRBV6-1 and TRBJ1-5; 7 bases match TRBD1. Losses at the gene ends were 6 bases for V and 3 bases for J; bases not matched to a gene: 8. The CDR3 is 15 residues long. CDR1 MNHNS and CDR2 SASEGT come from the germline V gene. In nucleotides, the CDR3 is TGTGCCAGCAGAAAAAACAGGGGATACAATCAGCCCCAGCATTTT. This encodes CASRKNRGYNQPQHF.

This clone was seen many times. The V call is TRBV7-8, the J call TRBJ2-7, with D hard to call. Per germline, CDR1 SGHVS and CDR2 FQNEAQ. V was pared by 0 bases and J by 3 bases, with 15 bases between. The CDR3 spans 16 residues. CDR3 region: CASSLALGEISYEQYF. CDR3 DNA: TGTGCCAGCAGCTTAGCGTTGGGCGAGATCAGCTACGAGCAGTACTTC.

The V gene is TRBV6-1, the J gene TRBJ2-5; 7 positions agree with TRBD1. Losses at the gene ends were 0 bases for V and 1 base for J; bases not matched to a gene: 8. This CDR3 spans 17 amino acids. Germline loops: CDR1 MNHNS, CDR2 SASEGT. DNA for the CDR3: TGTGCCAGCAGTGAAGCAAGGGACAGAGCTCTCCAAGAGACCCAGTACTTC. It translates to CASSEARDRALQETQYF.

The V and J genes are TRBV7-6 and TRBJ2-1; 7 nucleotides align to TRBD2. Germline trimming cut 1 base from V and 7 bases from J; bases unmatched to any gene: 4. This CDR3 contains 14 residues. CDR1 is SGHVS and CDR2 is FNYEAQ in the germline V gene. The CDR3 bases are TGTGCCAGCAGCTTAGGAAAAGCGGGAAATGAGCAGTTCTTC. Residues: CASSLGKAGNEQFF. Complete variable domain (other parts from reference TRBV7-6 and TRBJ2-1): GAGVSQSPRYKVTKRGQDVALRCDPISGHVSLYWYRQALGQGPEFLTYFNYEAQQDKSGLPNDRFSAERPEGSISTLTIQRTEQRDSAMYRCASSLGKAGNEQFFGPGTRLTVL.

The V and J genes are TRBV2 and TRBJ1-5; D is perhaps TRBD1 (6 bases). Germline loops: CDR1 SNHLY, CDR2 FYNNEI. This CDR3 is 18 amino acids long. V was pared by 1 base and J by 5 bases, with 21 bases between. Here the CDR3 reads CASSEDWPTGQNYQPQHF. As DNA, the CDR3 is TGTGCCAGCAGTGAAGATTGGCCGACTGGACAGAATTATCAGCCCCAGCATTTT. The full variable domain, completed using reference TRBV2 and TRBJ1-5, is EPEVTQTPSHQVTQMGQEVILRCVPISNHLYFYWYRQILGQKVEFLVSFYNNEISEKSEIFDDQFSVERPDGSNFTLKIRSTKLEDSAMYFCASSEDWPTGQNYQPQHFGDGTRLSIL.

The rearrangement links TRBV18 to TRBJ1-1, with D tentatively TRBD1 (5 bases). The V and J ends lost 3 bases and 8 bases respectively, with 13 bases between them. Germline V gene sequence: CDR1 KGHSH, CDR2 LQKENI. This CDR3 comprises 13 residues. This chain's CDR3 is CASSPAGSQEAFF. The CDR3 bases are TGTGCCAGCTCACCCGCAGGGTCGCAGGAAGCTTTCTTT.

The chain has TRBV27 and TRBJ1-6; 8 bases fit TRBD1. V was pared by 8 bases and J by 8 bases, with 8 bases of the junction left unmatched. From germline, CDR1 is MNHEY and CDR2 SMNVEV (reference sequence). The CDR3 runs to 14 residues. This CDR3 reads CASGTGREHSPLHF. In nucleotides, the CDR3 is TGTGCCAGCGGGACAGGTCGGGAACATTCACCCCTCCACTTT.

This sequence joins TRBV30 and TRBJ1-2, with 8 positions matching TRBD1. Per germline, CDR1 GTSNPN and CDR2 SVGIG (reference sequence). With V trimmed by 5 bases and J by 4 bases, 3 bases remained unmatched. CDR3 length: 12 residues. Written as DNA, the CDR3 is TGTGCCTGGGAAGGGACAGGCTATGGCTACACCTTC. Its protein is CAWEGTGYGYTF.

The rearrangement joins TRBV30 to TRBJ2-5; TRBD1 matches at 8 bases. The CDR3 contains 14 residues. V trimming: 2 bases; J trimming: 5 bases; junction bases outside the gene matches: 7. Germline V gene data show CDR1 as GTSNPN and CDR2 as SVGIG (reference sequence). The CDR3 region is CAWSRGQDPETQYF. CDR3 bases: TGTGCCTGGAGTCGGGGACAGGACCCCGAGACCCAGTACTTC.

The chain is built from TRBV6-5 and TRBJ2-5, with a possible D match to TRBD2 (6 bases). CDR1 MNHEY and CDR2 SVGAGI come from the germline V gene. The germline V and J ends were trimmed by 5 bases and 7 bases, with 17 bases remaining between them. The CDR3 has 14 residues. As DNA, the CDR3 is TGTGCCAGCAGTCAGGGACTGGAGGAGGGGACCCAGTACTTC. This translates into CASSQGLEEGTQYF.

The chain joins TRBV4-3 to TRBJ2-3; D is possibly TRBD2 (6 bases). Germline assignment: CDR1 LGHNA and CDR2 YSLEER. The V gene lost 3 bases and the J gene lost 4 bases, with 14 bases spanning the gap. The length of the CDR3 is 15 residues. The CDR3 bases are TGCGCCAGCAGCCACACTCCGGGACTCCCAGATACGCAGTATTTT. As protein: CASSHTPGLPDTQYF.